These 32 T cell receptor beta chains originate from one sample sequenced in a study of T cell responses to AZD1222 COVID-19 vaccine (dated by TCRdb to about 2021). Library generation was performed with the immunoSEQ multiplex PCR assay. TCRdb took over this immuneACCESS table, retaining in-frame rearrangements with V and J assigned. Such tables are incomplete; in checked studies, under half of the missing clones stem from an unresolved V gene, and the remainder is unexplained. In all, the sample holds roughly 150,000 clones, and roughly 94% of those were seen once. In total, the top ten clones hold approximately 4.8% of the sample. Read against the paper, the sample's time point label means: about 28 days (+/-7) after the second vaccine dose. Sequenced here: peripheral blood, sampled 28 days after the second AZD1222 dose. These TCRs come from an adult who received the AZD1222 COVID-19 vaccine.

The gene calls are TRBV10-3 and TRBJ2-7; D tentatively reads TRBD1 or TRBD2 (5 bases each). Germline CDR1 and CDR2: ENHRY and SYGVKD. V was shortened by 4 bases and J by 3 bases, with 13 bases between the two germline ends. CDR3 size: 14 residues. The CDR3 loop reads CAISGPGGGYEQYF. CDR3 DNA sequence: TGTGCCATCAGTGGCCCCGGTGGGGGCTACGAGCAGTACTTC.

The CDR3 region is CASSQVGVPNTEAFF. For the CDR3, the DNA is TGTGCCAGCAGCCAAGTTGGGGTCCCGAACACTGAAGCTTTCTTT. V usage is TRBV3-1 (or the pseudogene TRBV3-2) and J usage is TRBJ1-1; D gene unclear. The V and J ends lost 1 base and 1 base respectively, with 10 bases between them. In germline, CDR1 is LGHDT, CDR2 YNNKEL (reference sequence). This CDR3 is 15 amino acids long.

The chain employs TRBV6-5 and TRBJ1-6; 9 bases map to TRBD1. The CDR3 runs to 15 residues. The trim removed 5 bases at V and 10 bases at J, leaving 9 bases unmatched. Germline assignment: CDR1 MNHEY and CDR2 SVGAGI. The CDR3 DNA sequence: TGTGCCAGCAGTATGGGACAGGGATTTCGATCACCCCTCCACTTT. Translating it yields CASSMGQGFRSPLHF.

The chain recombines TRBV27 with TRBJ2-2; D is possibly TRBD2 (5 bases). The V end lost 3 bases, the J end lost 0 bases, and 17 bases lay between the germline ends. This CDR3 region has 18 residues. The V gene's germline CDR1 is MNHEY and CDR2 SMNVEV (reference sequence). CDR3 amino acids: CASSFWAIPGANTGELFF. In nucleotides, the CDR3 is TGTGCCAGCAGTTTTTGGGCGATCCCCGGGGCGAACACCGGGGAGCTGTTTTTT.

This clone was observed once. The chain links TRBV4-1 to TRBJ2-1; no clear D gene. The CDR3 extends over 16 amino acids. Germline V lookup: CDR1 MGHRA, CDR2 YSYEKL. Trimming took off 5 bases at V and 0 bases at J, with 14 bases between the two ends. CDR3 DNA: TGCGCCAGCAGCGCTATTATGGACCACTCCTACAATGAGCAGTTCTTC. As protein: CASSAIMDHSYNEQFF.

The rearrangement joins TRBV3-1 (or the pseudogene TRBV3-2) to TRBJ1-2; TRBD1 matches at 8 bases. The V segment lost 2 bases and the J segment 6 bases; nucleotides outside the gene matches: 5. The CDR3 spans 14 residues. Germline V gives CDR1 LGHDT, CDR2 YNNKEL (reference sequence). Here the CDR3 DNA reads TGTGCCAGCAGCCAAAAAGACAGGGGACATGGCTACACCTTC. Its protein is CASSQKDRGHGYTF.

The chain recombines TRBV10-3 with TRBJ2-3, with D tentatively TRBD2 (5 bases). The CDR3 sequence is 17 residues long. Per germline, CDR1 ENHRY and CDR2 SYGVKD. The germline V and J ends were trimmed by 4 bases and 4 bases, with 21 bases remaining between them. The CDR3 nucleotides are TGTGCCATCAGTGGCCCCGGTGGGCGGGCCAAGGCAGATACGCAGTATTTT. The encoded protein is CAISGPGGRAKADTQYF.

This clone occurred once. The CDR3 is CASSPTDGTGTGYTF. The DNA of the CDR3 is TGTGCCAGCTCACCAACGGACGGGACAGGGACTGGCTACACCTTC. The chain is built from TRBV18 and TRBJ1-2; 9 bases fit TRBD1. This CDR3 contains 15 residues. J lost 7 bases, V lost 2 bases, and 8 bases had no gene match. Per germline, CDR1 KGHSH and CDR2 LQKENI.

The V call is TRBV5-4, the J call TRBJ2-7; TRBD2 aligns across 9 bases. Germline loops: CDR1 SGHNT, CDR2 YYREEE (reference sequence). V shed 4 bases, J shed 2 bases, and the junction held 10 bases outside the gene matches. This CDR3 has 16 amino acids. The CDR3 reads CASSTLAAGGPYEQYF. The CDR3 DNA reads TGTGCCAGCAGCACGCTCGCAGCGGGAGGCCCCTACGAGCAGTACTTC.

The gene calls are TRBV3-1 (or the pseudogene TRBV3-2) and TRBJ1-5; unclear D gene. Between the trimmed V and J ends, which lost 6 bases and 3 bases, there was a span of 9 bases. The CDR3 loop spans 13 amino acids. Per the germline V gene, CDR1 is LGHDT and CDR2 is YNNKEL (reference sequence). CDR3 bases: TGTGCCAGCAGTGCGGTTCCCAATCAGCCCCAGCATTTT. Its protein product is CASSAVPNQPQHF.

This clone came up once. The V and J genes are TRBV6-1 and TRBJ1-5; perhaps TRBD1 as D (6 bases). This CDR3 region has 16 residues. The V and J ends lost 1 base and 0 bases respectively, with 10 bases between them. CDR1 is MNHNS and CDR2 is SASEGT in the germline V gene. CDR3 sequence (DNA): TGTGCCAGCAGTGAAGTAGTGGGGGCTAGCAATCAGCCCCAGCATTTT. Its protein is CASSEVVGASNQPQHF.

The chain uses TRBV3-1 (or the pseudogene TRBV3-2) and TRBJ2-1, with 8 bases aligning to TRBD2. This CDR3 is 18 amino acids long. The germline V gene has CDR1 LGHDT and CDR2 YNNKEL (reference sequence). The trim removed 1 base at V and 3 bases at J, leaving 11 bases unmatched. CDR3: CASSQALLPGLGYNEQFF. DNA for the CDR3: TGTGCCAGCAGCCAAGCTCTCCTCCCGGGACTAGGCTACAATGAGCAGTTCTTC.

The CDR3 here is CSARQGAYEQYF. CDR3 nucleotide sequence: TGCAGCGCACGACAGGGGGCCTACGAGCAGTACTTC. The chain is built from TRBV29-1 and TRBJ2-7, with 9 bases matching TRBD1. The CDR3 has 12 amino acids. CDR1 is SQVTM, CDR2 ANQGSEA, per germline. V gave up 7 bases and J gave up 2 bases; unmatched junction bases: 3.

The chain couples TRBV15 to TRBJ1-1, with D possibly matching TRBD1 (5 bases). The CDR3 sequence is 15 residues long. Germline values: CDR1 LNHNV, CDR2 YYDKDF (reference sequence). V was cut by 3 bases and J by 5 bases, with 16 bases left in between. The CDR3 region has the DNA TGTGCCACCAGCAGGCGATCAGGGAATTATACTGAAGCTTTCTTT. As protein: CATSRRSGNYTEAFF.

The V gene is TRBV24-1, the J gene TRBJ2-1, with TRBD2 matching 8 bases. With V trimmed by 6 bases and J by 5 bases, 5 bases remained unmatched. The CDR3 covers 14 residues. Germline V gives CDR1 KGHDR, CDR2 SFDVKD. For the CDR3, the DNA is TGTGCCACCAGTCCCAGCGGGGGTCACAATGAGCAGTTCTTC. This gives the protein CATSPSGGHNEQFF.

The chain recombines TRBV28 with TRBJ2-7; 9 bases are shared with TRBD2. CDR1 is MDHEN, CDR2 SYDVKM, per germline. Unmatched junction bases numbered 2, after V lost 1 base and J lost 4 bases. This CDR3 spans 14 amino acids. CDR3 coding DNA: TGTGCCAGCAGTTTATTAGCGGGAGTTTACGAGCAGTACTTC. It specifies CASSLLAGVYEQYF.

The rearrangement links TRBV30 to TRBJ2-5, with D unclear. Germline CDR1 reads GTSNPN; CDR2 reads SVGIG (reference sequence). The V gene lost 6 bases and the J gene lost 2 bases, with 19 bases spanning the gap. There are 15 residues in the CDR3. For the CDR3, the DNA is TGTGCCTGCCACTACATGATGGCTAGTCAAGAGACCCAGTACTTC. Protein: CACHYMMASQETQYF.

This chain connects TRBV20-1 to TRBJ1-1; D not certain. Germline CDR1 and CDR2: DFQATT and SNEGSKA (reference sequence). Trimming left V 2 bases short and J 3 bases short, with 4 bases between. The CDR3 is made up of 11 amino acids. The CDR3 DNA reads as TGCAGTGCTAGACGAGACACTGAAGCTTTCTTT. Amino acids: CSARRDTEAFF.

The chain links TRBV19 to TRBJ2-1, with D hard to call. V lost 4 bases to trimming and J lost 8 bases, with 15 bases between them. The CDR3 sequence is 14 residues long. CDR1 is LNHDA and CDR2 is SQIVND in the germline V gene (reference sequence). CDR3 loop: CASSRWGDFYEQFF. The CDR3 DNA sequence: TGTGCCAGTAGTAGGTGGGGTGACTTCTATGAGCAGTTCTTC.

This chain connects TRBV6-1 to TRBJ2-1; tentatively, D is TRBD2 (5 bases). CDR1 is MNHNS, CDR2 SASEGT, per germline. The CDR3 runs to 17 residues. Trimming left V 4 bases short and J 0 bases short, with 16 bases between. CDR3: CASSAGWGASSYNEQFF. The DNA for the CDR3 is TGTGCCAGCAGTGCGGGATGGGGAGCGAGCTCCTACAATGAGCAGTTCTTC.

The rearrangement uses TRBV10-3 and TRBJ2-3, with 10 positions matching TRBD2. V dropped 4 bases and J dropped 1; count of bases not matched to a gene: 2. From germline, CDR1 is ENHRY and CDR2 SYGVKD. The CDR3 extends over 15 amino acids. CDR3: CAISASGSGTDTQYF. In nucleotides, the CDR3 is TGTGCCATCAGTGCTAGCGGGAGCGGCACAGATACGCAGTATTTT.

This rearrangement joins TRBV2 to TRBJ1-4; D is possibly TRBD1 (6 bases). Trimming stripped 4 bases from V and 7 bases from J, with 13 bases between. This CDR3 comprises 14 residues. The V gene's germline CDR1 is SNHLY and CDR2 FYNNEI. CDR3: CASSGGRKTEKLFF. Here the CDR3 DNA reads TGTGCCAGCAGTGGGGGGCGGAAAACTGAAAAACTGTTTTTT.

The chain employs TRBV28 and TRBJ1-2, with 7 bases matching TRBD1. CDR1 MDHEN and CDR2 SYDVKM come from the germline V gene. The CDR3 has 14 amino acids. V lost 2 bases and J lost 4; bases outside the gene matches: 4. The CDR3 coding sequence is TGTGCCAGCAGTTTAGGGACAGTGTCCTATGGCTACACCTTC. Protein product: CASSLGTVSYGYTF.

The rearrangement joins TRBV11-2 to TRBJ1-5; maybe TRBD1 (5 bases). Germline V gene sequence: CDR1 SGHAT, CDR2 FQNNGV. Deletions cut 1 base from V and 4 bases from J, with 8 bases between. The CDR3 has 14 amino acids. The CDR3 is CASSLAGKNQPQHF. The CDR3 coding sequence is TGTGCCAGCAGCTTAGCAGGGAAGAATCAGCCCCAGCATTTT.

The chain links TRBV25-1 to TRBJ1-1; maybe TRBD1 (6 bases). Looked up from germline, CDR1 is MGHDK and CDR2 is SYGVNS. The V end lost 8 bases, the J end lost 7 bases, and 20 bases lay between the germline ends. There are 14 residues in the CDR3. Here the CDR3 reads CASGTPTGSHEAFF. CDR3 DNA sequence: TGTGCCAGCGGGACCCCTACAGGGTCCCATGAAGCTTTCTTT.

The chain couples TRBV4-1 to TRBJ1-4; D not certain. CDR3 length: 13 residues. CDR1 is MGHRA and CDR2 is YSYEKL in the germline V gene. Trimming removed 2 bases from V and 0 bases from J, with 1 base in between. The CDR3 DNA reads TGCGCCAGCAGCCAAACAACTAATGAAAAACTGTTTTTT. It encodes CASSQTTNEKLFF.

V and J are TRBV3-1 (or the pseudogene TRBV3-2) and TRBJ2-5; 7 bases map to TRBD2. This CDR3 is built from 15 residues. After removal of 1 base from V and 4 bases from J, the junction contained 6 bases not matched to a gene. CDR1 is LGHDT, CDR2 YNNKEL, per germline (reference sequence). The CDR3 DNA reads as TGTGCCAGCAGCCAAGCGGGAGGCCGGGGAGAGACCCAGTACTTC. Protein: CASSQAGGRGETQYF.

The rearrangement joins TRBV9 to TRBJ2-3, with TRBD2 matching over 8 bases. Germline lookup yields CDR1 SGDLS and CDR2 YYNGEE. After removal of 3 bases from V and 4 bases from J, the junction contained 4 bases not matched to a gene. The CDR3 runs to 14 residues. The CDR3 DNA follows: TGTGCCAGCAGCGCAGGGCGGGGGGCAGATACGCAGTATTTT. It is translated as CASSAGRGADTQYF. The whole variable domain, filled in from reference TRBV9 and TRBJ2-3, reads DSGVTQTPKHLITATGQRVTLRCSPRSGDLSVYWYQQSLDQGLQFLIQYYNGEERAKGNILERFSAQQFPDLHSELNLSSLELGDSALYFCASSAGRGADTQYFGPGTRLTVL.

The rearrangement links TRBV18 to TRBJ2-3; 8 nucleotides match TRBD1. The germline V gene encodes CDR1 KGHSH and CDR2 LQKENI. V lost 5 bases, J lost 5 bases, and 9 bases stayed unmatched. This CDR3 comprises 15 residues. CDR3 bases: TGTGCCAGCTCATCCTCAGGGGGCGCCGTAGATACGCAGTATTTT. It encodes CASSSSGGAVDTQYF. The complete variable domain, with remaining parts taken from reference TRBV18 and TRBJ2-3, reads NAGVMQNPRHLVRRRGQEARLRCSPMKGHSHVYWYRQLPEEGLKFMVYLQKENIIDESGMPKERFSAEFPKEGPSILRIQQVVRGDSAAYFCASSSSGGAVDTQYFGPGTRLTVL.

The rearrangement links TRBV7-9 to TRBJ1-6; D gene uncertain. V dropped 1 base and J dropped 2 bases, with 12 bases sitting between them. CDR1 is SEHNR and CDR2 is FQNEAQ in the germline V gene (reference sequence). The CDR3 is 17 residues long. CDR3 bases: TGTGCCAGCAGCTTAGGAGCCGGTTCACCCTATAATTCACCCCTCCACTTT. This encodes CASSLGAGSPYNSPLHF.

This chain connects TRBV19 to TRBJ1-5; TRBD1 might be the D (6 bases). This CDR3 spans 16 amino acids. Germline V gene lookup returns CDR1 LNHDA and CDR2 SQIVND (reference sequence). Trimming removed 7 bases from V and 7 bases from J, with 23 bases in between. In nucleotides, the CDR3 is TGTGCCAGTAACTATGGGACACAGATGAGGGGACAGCCCCAGCATTTT. Translating gives CASNYGTQMRGQPQHF.

The chain recombines TRBV4-1 with TRBJ1-5; D is unresolved. The CDR3 spans 14 residues. V shed 1 base and J shed 7 bases, with 11 bases lying between them. Germline values: CDR1 MGHRA, CDR2 YSYEKL. CDR3 amino acids: CASSQVPFVQPQHF. CDR3 bases: TGCGCCAGCAGCCAAGTCCCATTTGTGCAGCCCCAGCATTTT.